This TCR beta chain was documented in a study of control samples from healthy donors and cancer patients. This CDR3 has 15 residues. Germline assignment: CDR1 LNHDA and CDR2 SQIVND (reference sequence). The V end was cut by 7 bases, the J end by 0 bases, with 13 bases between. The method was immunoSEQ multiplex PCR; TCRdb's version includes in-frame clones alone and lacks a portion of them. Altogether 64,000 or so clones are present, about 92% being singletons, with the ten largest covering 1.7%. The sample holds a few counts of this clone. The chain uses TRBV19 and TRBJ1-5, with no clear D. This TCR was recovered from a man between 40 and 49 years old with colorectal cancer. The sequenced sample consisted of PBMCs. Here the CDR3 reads CASTPEGFSNQPQHF. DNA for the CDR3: TGTGCCAGTACCCCGGAGGGATTTAGCAATCAGCCCCAGCATTTT. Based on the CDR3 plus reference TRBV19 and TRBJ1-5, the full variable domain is DGGITQSPKYLFRKEGQNVTLSCEQNLNHDAMYWYRQDPGQGLRLIYYSQIVNDFQKGDIAEGYSVSREKKESFPLTVTSAQKNPTAFYLCASTPEGFSNQPQHFGDGTRLSIL.